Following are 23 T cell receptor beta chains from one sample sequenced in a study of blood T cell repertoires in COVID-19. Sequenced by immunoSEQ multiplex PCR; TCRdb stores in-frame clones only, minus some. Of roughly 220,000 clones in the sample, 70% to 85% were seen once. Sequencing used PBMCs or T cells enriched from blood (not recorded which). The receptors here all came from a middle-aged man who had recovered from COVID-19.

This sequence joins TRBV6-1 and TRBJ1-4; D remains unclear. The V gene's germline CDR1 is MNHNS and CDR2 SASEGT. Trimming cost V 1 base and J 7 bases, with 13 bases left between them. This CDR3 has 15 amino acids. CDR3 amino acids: CASSEVTPRGEKLFF. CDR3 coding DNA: TGTGCCAGCAGTGAAGTGACCCCTCGAGGTGAAAAACTGTTTTTT.

The CDR3 is CASRRTGASEQYF. In nucleotides, the CDR3 is TGTGCCAGCAGACGGACAGGGGCGAGCGAGCAGTACTTC. The chain has TRBV5-4 and TRBJ2-7; 9 positions agree with TRBD1. This CDR3 is built from 13 residues. Looked up from germline, CDR1 is SGHNT and CDR2 is YYREEE (reference sequence). The V and J ends lost 5 bases and 6 bases, in that order; junction bases with no gene match: 6. Looking up the rest from reference TRBV5-4 and TRBJ2-7 gives the full variable domain: ETGVTQSPTHLIKTRGQQVTLRCSSQSGHNTVSWYQQALGQGPQFIFQYYREEENGRGNFPPRFSGLQFPNYSSELNVNALELDDSALYLCASRRTGASEQYFGPGTRLTVT.

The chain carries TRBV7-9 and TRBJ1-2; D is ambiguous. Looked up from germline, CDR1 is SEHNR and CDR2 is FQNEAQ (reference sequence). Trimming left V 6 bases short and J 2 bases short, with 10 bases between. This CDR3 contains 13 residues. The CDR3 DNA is TGTGCCAGCAGTGAGGGCCGAAACTATGGCTACACCTTC. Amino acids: CASSEGRNYGYTF.

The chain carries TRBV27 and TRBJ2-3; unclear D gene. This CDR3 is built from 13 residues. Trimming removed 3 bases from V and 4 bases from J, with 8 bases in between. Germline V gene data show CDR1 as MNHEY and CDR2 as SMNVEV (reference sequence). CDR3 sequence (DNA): TGTGCCAGCAGTTTTACGGTTGCAGATACGCAGTATTTT. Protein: CASSFTVADTQYF.

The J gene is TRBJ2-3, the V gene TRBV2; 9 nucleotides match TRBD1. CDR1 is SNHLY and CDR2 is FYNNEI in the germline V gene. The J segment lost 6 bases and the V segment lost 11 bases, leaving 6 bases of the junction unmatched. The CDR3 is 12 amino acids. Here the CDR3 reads CAGGTGPDTQYF. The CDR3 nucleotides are TGTGCCGGGGGGACAGGGCCCGATACGCAGTATTTT.

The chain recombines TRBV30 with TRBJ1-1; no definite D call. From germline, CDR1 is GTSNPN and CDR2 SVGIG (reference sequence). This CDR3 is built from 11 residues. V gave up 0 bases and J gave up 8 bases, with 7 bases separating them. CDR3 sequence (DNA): TGTGCCTGGAGTGTTGGAGGGGAAGCTTTCTTT. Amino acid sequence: CAWSVGGEAFF.

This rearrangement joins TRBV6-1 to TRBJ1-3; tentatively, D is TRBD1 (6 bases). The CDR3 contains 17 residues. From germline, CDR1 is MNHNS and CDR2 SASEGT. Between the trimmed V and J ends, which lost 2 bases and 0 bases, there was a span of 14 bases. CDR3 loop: CASSENRDVYSGNTIYF. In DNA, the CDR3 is TGTGCCAGCAGTGAAAACAGGGACGTTTACTCTGGAAACACCATATATTTT.

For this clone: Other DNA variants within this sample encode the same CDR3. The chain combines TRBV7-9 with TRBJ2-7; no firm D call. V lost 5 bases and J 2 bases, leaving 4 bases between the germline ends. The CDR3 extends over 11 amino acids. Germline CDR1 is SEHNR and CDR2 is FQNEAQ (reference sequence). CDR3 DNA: TGTGCCAGCAGCCCGGCCTACGAGCAGTACTTC. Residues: CASSPAYEQYF. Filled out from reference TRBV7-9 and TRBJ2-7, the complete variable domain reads DTGVSQNPRHKITKRGQNVTFRCDPISEHNRLYWYRQTLGQGPEFLTYFQNEAQLEKSRLLSDRFSAERPKGSFSTLEIQRTEQGDSAMYLCASSPAYEQYFGPGTRLTVT.

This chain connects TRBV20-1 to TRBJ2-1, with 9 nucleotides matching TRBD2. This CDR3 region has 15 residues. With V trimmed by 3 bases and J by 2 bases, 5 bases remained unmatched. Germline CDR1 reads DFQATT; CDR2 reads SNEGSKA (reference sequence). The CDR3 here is CSASLRGGAYNEQFF. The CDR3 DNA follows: TGCAGTGCTAGTTTGCGGGGGGGTGCCTACAATGAGCAGTTCTTC.

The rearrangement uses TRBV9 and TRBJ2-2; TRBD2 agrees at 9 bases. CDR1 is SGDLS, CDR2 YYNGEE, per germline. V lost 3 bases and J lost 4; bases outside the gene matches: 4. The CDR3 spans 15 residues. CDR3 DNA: TGTGCCAGCAGCGCGGGACTAGCTCCCACCGGGGAGCTGTTTTTT. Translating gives CASSAGLAPTGELFF. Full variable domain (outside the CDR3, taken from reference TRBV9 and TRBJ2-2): DSGVTQTPKHLITATGQRVTLRCSPRSGDLSVYWYQQSLDQGLQFLIQYYNGEERAKGNILERFSAQQFPDLHSELNLSSLELGDSALYFCASSAGLAPTGELFFGEGSRLTVL.

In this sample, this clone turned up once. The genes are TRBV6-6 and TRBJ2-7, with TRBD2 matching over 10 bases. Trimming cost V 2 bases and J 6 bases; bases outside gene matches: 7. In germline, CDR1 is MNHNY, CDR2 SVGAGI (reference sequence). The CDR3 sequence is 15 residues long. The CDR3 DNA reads TGTGCCAGCAGTTACCCAGCGGGAGGGATCGCCGAGCAGTACTTC. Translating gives CASSYPAGGIAEQYF.

The CDR3 nucleotides read TGTGCCGTACAGGGGCAGAACTCCTACGAGCAGTACTTC. It is translated as CAVQGQNSYEQYF. The chain joins TRBV5-4 to TRBJ2-7; 7 bases agree with TRBD1. This CDR3 has 13 amino acids. Germline values: CDR1 SGHNT, CDR2 YYREEE (reference sequence). Unmatched junction bases numbered 7, after V lost 10 bases and J lost 0 bases.

CDR3 in amino acids: CATSDPLTGGSDTQYF. CDR3 bases: TGTGCCACCAGTGACCCTCTAACAGGGGGTTCAGATACGCAGTATTTT. The genes are TRBV24-1 and TRBJ2-3; 8 bases are shared with TRBD1. From germline, CDR1 is KGHDR and CDR2 SFDVKD. Trimming cost V 4 bases and J 4 bases; bases outside gene matches: 9. The CDR3 is 16 residues long.

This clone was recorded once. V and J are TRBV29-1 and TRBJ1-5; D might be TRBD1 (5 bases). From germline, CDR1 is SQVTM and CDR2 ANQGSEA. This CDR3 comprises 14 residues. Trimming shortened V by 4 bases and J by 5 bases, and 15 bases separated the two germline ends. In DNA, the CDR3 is TGCAGCGTTGGGGATTCCAGGGCGGATCAGCCCCAGCATTTT. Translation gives CSVGDSRADQPQHF.

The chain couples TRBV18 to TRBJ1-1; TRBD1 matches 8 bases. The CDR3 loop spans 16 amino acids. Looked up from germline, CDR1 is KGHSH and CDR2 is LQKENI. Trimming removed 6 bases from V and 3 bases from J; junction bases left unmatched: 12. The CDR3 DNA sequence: TGTGCCAGCTCGCCTCTCGACAGGGGAGGTGACACTGAAGCTTTCTTT. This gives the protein CASSPLDRGGDTEAFF.

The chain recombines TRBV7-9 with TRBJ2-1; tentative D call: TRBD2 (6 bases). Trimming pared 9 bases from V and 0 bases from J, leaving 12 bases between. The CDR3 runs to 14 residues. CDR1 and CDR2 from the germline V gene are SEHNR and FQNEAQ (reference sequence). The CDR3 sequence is CASTFSGSYNEQFF. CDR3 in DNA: TGTGCCAGTACCTTTAGCGGCTCCTACAATGAGCAGTTCTTC.

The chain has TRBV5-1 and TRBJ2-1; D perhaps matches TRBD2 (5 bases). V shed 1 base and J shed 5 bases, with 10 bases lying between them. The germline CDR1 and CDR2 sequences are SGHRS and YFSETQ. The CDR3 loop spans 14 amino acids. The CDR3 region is CASSLSAGNNEQFF. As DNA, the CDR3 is TGCGCCAGCAGCTTGTCCGCGGGTAACAATGAGCAGTTCTTC.

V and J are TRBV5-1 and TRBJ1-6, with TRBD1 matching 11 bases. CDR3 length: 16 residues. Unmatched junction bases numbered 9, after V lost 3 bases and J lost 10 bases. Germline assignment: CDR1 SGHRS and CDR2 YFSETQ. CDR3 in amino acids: CASSWGPGTGGSPLHF. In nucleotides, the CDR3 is TGCGCCAGCAGCTGGGGCCCCGGGACAGGGGGATCACCCCTCCACTTT.

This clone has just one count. The CDR3 DNA is TGTGCCAGCAGTATATCGGGACTGAATAATTCACCCCTCCACTTT. It translates to CASSISGLNNSPLHF. This chain joins TRBV6-5 and TRBJ1-6; D perhaps matches TRBD1 (5 bases). The V and J ends lost 5 bases and 5 bases respectively, with 13 bases between them. Germline V gene sequence: CDR1 MNHEY, CDR2 SVGAGI. This CDR3 spans 15 amino acids.

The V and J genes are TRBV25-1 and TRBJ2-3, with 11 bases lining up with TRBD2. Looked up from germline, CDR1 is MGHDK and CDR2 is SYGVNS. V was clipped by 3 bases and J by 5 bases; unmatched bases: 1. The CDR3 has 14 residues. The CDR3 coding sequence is TGTGCCAGCAGTGAGACTAGCGGGATAGATACGCAGTATTTT. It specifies CASSETSGIDTQYF. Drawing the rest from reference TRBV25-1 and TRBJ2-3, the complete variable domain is EADIYQTPRYLVIGTGKKITLECSQTMGHDKMYWYQQDPGMELHLIHYSYGVNSTEKGDLSSESTVSRIRTEHFPLTLESARPSHTSQYLCASSETSGIDTQYFGPGTRLTVL.

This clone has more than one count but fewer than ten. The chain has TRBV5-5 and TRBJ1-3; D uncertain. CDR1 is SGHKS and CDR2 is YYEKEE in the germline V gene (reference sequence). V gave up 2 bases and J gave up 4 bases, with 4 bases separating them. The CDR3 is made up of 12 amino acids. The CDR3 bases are TGTGCCAGCAGCTTAGCAGGAAACACCATATATTTT. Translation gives CASSLAGNTIYF.

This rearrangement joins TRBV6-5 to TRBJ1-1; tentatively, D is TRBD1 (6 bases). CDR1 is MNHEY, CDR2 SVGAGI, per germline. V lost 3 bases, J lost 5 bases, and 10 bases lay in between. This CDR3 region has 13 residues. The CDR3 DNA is TGTGCCAGCAGTTATGGGGGCGGGACTGAAGCTTTCTTT. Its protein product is CASSYGGGTEAFF.

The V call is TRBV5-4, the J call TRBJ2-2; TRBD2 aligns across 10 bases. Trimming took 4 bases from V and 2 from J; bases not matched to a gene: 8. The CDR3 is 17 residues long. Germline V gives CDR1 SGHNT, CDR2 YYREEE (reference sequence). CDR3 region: CASSPRSGGANTGELFF. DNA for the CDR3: TGTGCCAGCAGCCCAAGAAGCGGGGGGGCCAACACCGGGGAGCTGTTTTTT.